This TCR beta chain was obtained from a study of patients and donors after allogeneic stem cell transplantation. The CDR3 covers 13 residues. CDR1 is SGHRS, CDR2 YFSETQ, per germline. The V and J ends lost 2 bases and 5 bases respectively, with 10 bases between them. TCRdb redid the calling of the RT-PCR reads with MiXCR, one entry per CDR3 protein. The table lists about 960,000 distinct CDR3 sequences, approximately 18% of them singletons, with 5% to 6.5% in the top ten. This clonotype was detected a few times. The rearrangement links TRBV5-1 to TRBJ1-2; the D is unclear. The source material was blood, either unsorted or a sorted T cell fraction (not recorded which). The clonotype originates from a human donor who was either an allogeneic HSCT recipient or a stem cell or donor lymphocyte infusion donor (not recorded which). It is not recorded whose cells these are; they may come from a transplant donor. The CDR3 region is CASSLSEGYGYTF. CDR3 in DNA: TGCGCCAGCAGCTTAAGCGAAGGGTATGGCTACACCTTC. The full variable domain, rest sourced from reference TRBV5-1 and TRBJ1-2, is KAGVTQTPRYLIKTRGQQVTLSCSPISGHRSVSWYQQTPGQGLQFLFEYFSETQRNKGNFPGRFSGRQFSNSRSEMNVSTLELGDSALYLCASSLSEGYGYTFGSGTRLTVV.